These 13 T cell receptor beta chains were sequenced from one sample in a study of OX40 agonist ivuxolimab in advanced cancers. The table came from immunoSEQ multiplex PCR; TCRdb's copy has only in-frame clones and leaves some out. The sample holds tens of thousands of clones; approximately 92% are singletons and the top ten take less than 0.6%. The sequences come from CD4+ or CD8+ T cells sorted from blood, collected in a trial of the OX40 agonist ivuxolimab. Receptor source: an adult with an advanced solid tumor such as melanoma, head and neck, liver or kidney cancer.

J is TRBJ2-7 and V is TRBV7-2; perhaps TRBD2 as D (6 bases). The CDR3 consists of 16 residues. Trimming removed 5 bases from V and 2 bases from J, with 19 bases in between. Germline assignment: CDR1 SGHTA and CDR2 FQGNSA. The CDR3 DNA is TGTGCCAGCAGCAAGGACTGGGCAGCGGGTACCTACGAGCAGTACTTC. The encoded protein is CASSKDWAAGTYEQYF. Supplemented by reference TRBV7-2 and TRBJ2-7, the full variable domain reads GAGVSQSPSNKVTEKGKDVELRCDPISGHTALYWYRQSLGQGLEFLIYFQGNSAPDKSGLPSDRFSAERTGGSVSTLTIQRTQQEDSAVYLCASSKDWAAGTYEQYFGPGTRLTVT.

This clone showed up just once. V gene TRBV29-1 combines with J gene TRBJ2-1; 14 bases fit TRBD2. V gave up 6 bases and J gave up 9 bases; unmatched junction bases: 4. CDR3 length: 13 residues. Germline V CDR1 and CDR2: SQVTM, ANQGSEA. In DNA, the CDR3 is TGCAGCGTGGGACTAGCGGGAGACGGTGAGCAGTTCTTC. It codes for CSVGLAGDGEQFF.

This chain uses TRBV15 with TRBJ2-5; a weak D match, TRBD1 (5 bases). CDR3 length: 14 residues. Germline values: CDR1 LNHNV, CDR2 YYDKDF (reference sequence). Trimming stripped 0 bases from V and 5 bases from J, with 10 bases between. In DNA, the CDR3 is TGTGCCACCAGCAGAGAGGGGCACTCGGAGACCCAGTACTTC. Protein product: CATSREGHSETQYF.

V is TRBV6-1 and J is TRBJ2-1; no clear D gene. This CDR3 has 14 amino acids. CDR1 MNHNS and CDR2 SASEGT come from the germline V gene. V lost 10 bases and J lost 0, with 13 bases in between. CDR3 sequence reads: CATLSLSSYNEQFF. DNA of the CDR3: TGTGCCACTCTTAGTCTCAGCTCCTACAATGAGCAGTTCTTC.

This clone was detected only a few times. J is TRBJ2-2 and V is TRBV6-4, with unresolved D. V gave up 3 bases and J gave up 8 bases, with 13 bases separating them. CDR1 is MRHNA and CDR2 is SNTAGT in the germline V gene. This CDR3 comprises 14 residues. CDR3 sequence reads: CASSEESWSGELFF. CDR3 nucleotide sequence: TGTGCCAGCAGTGAAGAGTCATGGTCGGGGGAGCTGTTTTTT.

V and J are TRBV7-2 and TRBJ2-5; D is perhaps TRBD1 (6 bases). The CDR3 is 13 amino acids. Germline V gene data show CDR1 as SGHTA and CDR2 as FQGNSA. Trimming removed 5 bases from V and 5 bases from J, with 12 bases in between. The CDR3 DNA reads as TGTGCCAGCAGCCACCCCAGGGGTGAGACCCAGTACTTC. Protein: CASSHPRGETQYF.

The chain combines TRBV29-1 with TRBJ2-2, with 8 bases identical to TRBD2. The V and J ends lost 5 bases and 0 bases, in that order; junction bases with no gene match: 8. This CDR3 is built from 16 residues. Per germline, CDR1 SQVTM and CDR2 ANQGSEA. The CDR3 loop is CSVPVGLAANTGELFF. In DNA form, the CDR3 reads TGCAGCGTTCCCGTTGGACTAGCTGCGAACACCGGGGAGCTGTTTTTT.

The chain joins TRBV7-2 to TRBJ2-5; D not certain. With 0 bases removed from V and 7 bases from J, the gap between germline ends came to 12 bases. Germline CDR1 SGHTA, CDR2 FQGNSA. This CDR3 has 14 residues. CDR3: CASSLALGSGTQYF. In DNA form, the CDR3 reads TGTGCCAGCAGCTTAGCGCTTGGGTCGGGGACCCAGTACTTC. The variable domain in full, completed from reference TRBV7-2 and TRBJ2-5, reads GAGVSQSPSNKVTEKGKDVELRCDPISGHTALYWYRQSLGQGLEFLIYFQGNSAPDKSGLPSDRFSAERTGGSVSTLTIQRTQQEDSAVYLCASSLALGSGTQYFGPGTRLLVL.

The rearrangement links TRBV27 to TRBJ1-5; TRBD1 is a possible D gene (5 bases). Per germline, CDR1 MNHEY and CDR2 SMNVEV (reference sequence). CDR3 length: 15 residues. Trimming removed 3 bases at V and 1 base at J, with 10 bases between. The CDR3, as DNA: TGTGCCAGCAGTTTTGGGGACCGGAGCAATCAGCCCCAGCATTTT. This translates into CASSFGDRSNQPQHF.

The rearrangement uses TRBV7-8 and TRBJ1-6; unclear D gene. The germline gives CDR1 SGHVS, CDR2 FQNEAQ. Trimming cost V 1 base and J 11 bases, with 9 bases left between them. The CDR3 runs 13 residues. CDR3 bases: TGTGCCAGCAGCTTAGGGGCAGAAGCACCCCTCCACTTT. Its protein product is CASSLGAEAPLHF.

This rearrangement joins TRBV7-2 to TRBJ2-1; TRBD2 matches at 8 bases. The V and J ends lost 5 bases and 8 bases, in that order; junction bases with no gene match: 14. This CDR3 has 16 amino acids. Germline V gives CDR1 SGHTA, CDR2 FQGNSA. CDR3 sequence reads: CASSPSRAGGNYEQFF. CDR3 DNA: TGTGCCAGCAGCCCTTCCCGGGCGGGAGGTAACTATGAGCAGTTCTTC.

This chain joins TRBV5-1 and TRBJ2-3; 7 nucleotides agree with TRBD2. The CDR3 runs 15 residues. The trim removed 3 bases at V and 5 bases at J, leaving 9 bases unmatched. Germline loops: CDR1 SGHRS, CDR2 YFSETQ. CDR3 sequence reads: CASSYQGGREDTQYF. The CDR3 region has the DNA TGCGCCAGCAGCTACCAGGGCGGGAGAGAAGATACGCAGTATTTT.

The J gene is TRBJ2-5, the V gene TRBV18, with D tentatively TRBD2 (6 bases). V dropped 1 base and J dropped 4 bases, with 13 bases sitting between them. Germline CDR1 and CDR2: KGHSH and LQKENI. The CDR3 extends over 15 amino acids. This chain's CDR3 is CASSPRREWRETQYF. CDR3 bases: TGTGCCAGCTCACCACGGAGGGAGTGGAGAGAGACCCAGTACTTC.